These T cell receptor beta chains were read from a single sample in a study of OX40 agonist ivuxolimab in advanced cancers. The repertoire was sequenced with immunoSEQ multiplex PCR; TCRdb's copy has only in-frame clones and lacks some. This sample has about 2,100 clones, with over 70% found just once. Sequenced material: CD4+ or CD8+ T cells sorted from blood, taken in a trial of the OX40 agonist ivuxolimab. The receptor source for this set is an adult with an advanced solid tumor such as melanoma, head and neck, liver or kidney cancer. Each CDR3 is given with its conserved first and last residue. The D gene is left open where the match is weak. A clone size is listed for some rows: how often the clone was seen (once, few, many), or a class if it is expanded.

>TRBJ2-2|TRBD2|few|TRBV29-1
TGCAGCGTCATTAGCGGGAGGGCCCGGGGTCTTAGGGCCGGGGAGCTGTTTTTT
CSVISGRARGLRAGELFF
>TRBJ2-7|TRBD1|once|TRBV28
TGTGCCAGCAGCTTTCCCACCCGGGACAGCTCCTACGAGCAGTACTTC
CASSFPTRDSSYEQYF
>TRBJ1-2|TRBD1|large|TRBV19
TGTGCCAGTAGTATCGGGACAGGGCTTGGTGATGGCTACACCTTC
CASSIGTGLGDGYTF
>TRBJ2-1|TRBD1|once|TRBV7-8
TGTGCCAGCAGCTTAGCGCAAACAGGGGGCGGGCATGAGCAGTTCTTC
CASSLAQTGGGHEQFF
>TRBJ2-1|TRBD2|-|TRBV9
TGTGCCAGCAGCCCTAGTAGCGGGTCCTCCTACAATGAGCAGTTCTTC
CASSPSSGSSYNEQFF
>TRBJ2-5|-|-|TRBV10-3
TGTGCCATCAGTTCCGGACAGGGAGGGCAAGAGACCCAGTACTTC
CAISSGQGGQETQYF
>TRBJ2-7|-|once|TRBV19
TGTGCCAGTAGCGAAATTCGACAGGAGACCGCCGAGCAGTACTTC
CASSEIRQETAEQYF
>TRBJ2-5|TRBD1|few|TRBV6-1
TGTGCCAGCAGTGAAGCGACAGGGGGCCAAGAGACCCAGTACTTC
CASSEATGGQETQYF
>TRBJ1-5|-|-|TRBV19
TGTGCCAGTAACCGGGGGTTACTTATCCCGAGGAGACGTCAGCCCCAGCATTTT
CASNRGLLIPRRRQPQHF
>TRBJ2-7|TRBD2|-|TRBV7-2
TGTGCCAGCAGCTGGACTAGCGGATCCTCCTACGAGCAGTACTTC
CASSWTSGSSYEQYF
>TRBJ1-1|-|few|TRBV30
TGTGCCTGGAGCGGAGACGGGAACACTGAAGCTTTCTTT
CAWSGDGNTEAFF
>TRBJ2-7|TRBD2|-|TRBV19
TGTGCCAGTAGTAGCCTGCGGGGGGGGTACGAGCAGTACTTC
CASSSLRGGYEQYF
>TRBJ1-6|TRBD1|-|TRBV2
TGTGCCAGCAGTGACGTCTCCGGGACAGGGCTTCGATCACCCCTCCACTTT
CASSDVSGTGLRSPLHF
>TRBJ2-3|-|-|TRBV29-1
TGCAGCGTTGGTGGGACAGATACGCAGTATTTT
CSVGGTDTQYF
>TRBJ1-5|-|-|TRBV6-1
TGTGCCAGCAGCCAGAGCAATCAGCCCCAGCATTTT
CASSQSNQPQHF
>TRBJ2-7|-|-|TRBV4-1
TGCGCCAGCAGCCGGGTCCAGGGGTCCTTTTACGAGCAGTACTTC
CASSRVQGSFYEQYF
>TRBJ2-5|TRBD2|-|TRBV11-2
TGTGCCAGCAGCTTAGCGGGAGGGCAAGAGACCCAGTACTTC
CASSLAGGQETQYF
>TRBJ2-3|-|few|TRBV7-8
TGTGCCAGCAGCTTAGAAAGGCGGGCGATCACAGATACGCAGTATTTT
CASSLERRAITDTQYF
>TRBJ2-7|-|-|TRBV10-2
TGCGCCAGCACCGATAGCGGTTACGAGCAGTACTTC
CASTDSGYEQYF
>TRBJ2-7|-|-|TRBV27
TGTGCCAGCAGTTCAAACAGGGATGGCTACGAGCAGTACTTC
CASSSNRDGYEQYF
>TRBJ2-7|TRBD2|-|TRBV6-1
TGTGCCAGCAGTGCCTCAGCGGGAGCGGACGAGCAGTACTTC
CASSASAGADEQYF
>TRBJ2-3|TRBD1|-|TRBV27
TGTGCCACCGAGGGACAGGGAAAGGAAAGGAATACGCAGTATTTT
CATEGQGKERNTQYF
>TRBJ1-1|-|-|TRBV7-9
TGTGCCAGCAGCTCTGCCGGGGGAGAGGCTTTCTTT
CASSSAGGEAFF
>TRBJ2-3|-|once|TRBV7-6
TGTGCCAGCAGTTGGACTAACACAGATACGCAGTATTTT
CASSWTNTDTQYF
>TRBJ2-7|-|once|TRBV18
TGTGCCAGCTCACCTCTCTCCTACGAGCAGTACTTC
CASSPLSYEQYF
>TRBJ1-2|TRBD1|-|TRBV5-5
TGTGCCAGCAGGTATAGGGACAGTAACCTCTATGGCTACACCTTC
CASRYRDSNLYGYTF
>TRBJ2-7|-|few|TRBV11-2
TGTGCCAGCAGCTTAAGCGGCCGCTTCTACGAGCAGTACTTC
CASSLSGRFYEQYF
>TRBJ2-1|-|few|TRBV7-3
TGTGCCAGCAGCTTAGAGGGGATCAATGAGCAGTTCTTC
CASSLEGINEQFF
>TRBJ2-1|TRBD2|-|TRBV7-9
TGTGCCAGCGGCAGGACTAGCGGGAGCGGGGAGCAGTTCTTC
CASGRTSGSGEQFF
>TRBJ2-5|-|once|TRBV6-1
TGTGCCAGCAGTGAAGTTGCAGGAATGGGAGAGACCCAGTACTTC
CASSEVAGMGETQYF
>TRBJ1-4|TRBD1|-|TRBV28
TGTGCCAGCAGCCGGGACAGGGGAGGTGGTAATGAAAAACTGTTTTTT
CASSRDRGGGNEKLFF
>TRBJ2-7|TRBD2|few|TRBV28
TGTGCCAGCAGCCAAGGACTAGCGGGGGCCTACGAGCAGTACTTC
CASSQGLAGAYEQYF
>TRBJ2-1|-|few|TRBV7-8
TGTGCCAGCAGCTGGGGCCGGGGGGCGAAAGACAATGAGCAGTTCTTC
CASSWGRGAKDNEQFF
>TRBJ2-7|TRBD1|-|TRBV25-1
TGTGCCAGCAGTGACCCCGGGACAGGGGTCTACGAGCAGTACTTC
CASSDPGTGVYEQYF
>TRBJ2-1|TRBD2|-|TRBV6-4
TGTGCCAGCAGTGGGGCTAGCGGGCATTACAATGAGCAGTTCTTC
CASSGASGHYNEQFF